This TCR beta chain was recovered during a study of T cells in Graves' hyperthyroidism and ophthalmopathy (dated by TCRdb to the late 2010s). For the wider study: Peripheral blood samples were taken at initial diagnosis, before any treatment was given. To identify TCR V-J signatures that set the groups apart, the researchers used a discovery cohort of about a hundred patients, made up of 40 to 45 with Graves' ophthalmopathy and 57 with stable Graves' hyperthyroidism. The 100 discovery patients were divided at random into training and test sets in a 7:3 ratio. In roughly six Graves' hyperthyroidism patients, the study also compared T-cell repertoires from thyroid tissue with T-cell repertoires from blood. The paper reports TCR Vbeta CDR3 sequencing of 135 peripheral blood samples: 43 ophthalmopathy, fewer than 80 hyperthyroidism and approximately 17 progressor patients. After blood sampling, hyperthyroidism patients were treated with methimazole at a starting dose of 30 mg daily, and ophthalmopathy patients were treated with high-dose intravenous methylprednisolone. Prospective prediction of ophthalmopathy was tested in an independent validation cohort consisting of roughly 20 hyperthyroidism patients and approximately 16 patients who later progressed to ophthalmopathy. Overall study outcomes, separate from this receptor: Most expanded thyroid clonotypes (frequency above 0.001) were also detected in blood, suggesting blood repertoires may reflect thyroid immune responses. During validation, the model predicted progression to ophthalmopathy a median of roughly six months ahead of onset, with 60% to 71% sensitivity and 72% to 85% specificity. A 13 V-J signature model separated ophthalmopathy from stable hyperthyroidism, with about 90% sensitivity and roughly 81% specificity in cross-validation and 80%/75% in testing. No statistical method was used to set the sample size in advance, and investigators knew the group allocation.

CDR1 is given as LNHNV and CDR2 as YYDKDF, both from the germline V gene (reference sequence). Trimming removed 7 bases from V and 1 base from J; the gene matches leave 6 bases unexplained. Its CDR3 holds 15 amino acids, cysteine through phenylalanine. The DNA shown is the 45-base CDR3, in frame from base 1. The TCR beta CDR3 regions were amplified from the RNA transcripts. A first-round RT-PCR of the TCR CDR3 used the HTBI primer set with the Qiagen OneStep RT-PCR kit. Libraries were constructed in a second round of multiplex PCR, after which size selection and purification were performed. Paired-end sequencing of the libraries was performed with 100 bp reads on an Illumina HiSeq2000. The paper's processing steps were these. SOAPnuke was used to process the raw data, with reads discarded if the reads contained adapters or uncalled bases, had a mean Phred below 15, or lacked an exact constant-primer or identifier match. COPE v1.2.5 was used to merge the high-quality paired reads, and each unique nucleotide sequence was defined as a clonotype. MiTCR v1.1 was used to align the clonotypes against IMGT TRBV, TRBD and TRBJ reference segments. The analysis was restricted to V-J combinations with a frequency above 0.0001, which together covered 99% to 99.2% of the repertoires. A TCS score was defined as the ratio of F50 (clonal expansion) to E x V (chaos), with BLOSUM62-based TCRdist applied between CDR3 peptides within each V-J. Welch's t-statistics and random forest reduced 450 to 600 V-J features to some 14, which were used in a naive Bayes classifier (R e1071). TCRdb itself trimmed the public reads at Q25 with fastp, ran MiXCR and retained productive beta chains. Each CDR3 protein gets just one entry, which takes the most common genes and DNA from the rows behind it. The V and J calls shown here were made by TCRdb, not taken from the authors' results. This sample gives hundreds of thousands of distinct CDR3 sequences in total; roughly 14% of them show up just once. Under 15% of the sample is in the top ten clones.

This clonotype appeared a few times. Its antigen is still unknown. The record has no base qualities; no much larger clone is one base away. Ophthalmopathy patients had moderately to severely active disease, with a Clinical Activity Score of 3 or more, a NOSPECS grade of 4 or more, and a disease duration of less than 3 months. The study excluded patients with uncontrolled infections, other autoimmune diseases, pregnancy or lactation. Diagnoses were based on clinical symptoms, serum thyroxine and TRAb, thyroid ultrasound and orbital computed tomography. PBMCs were separated from approximately 9.9 ml of fresh peripheral blood using Ficoll-Paque density gradient centrifugation. Total RNA was extracted with Trizol reagent, and quality was checked on an Agilent 2100 Bioanalyzer.

The sample was blood. The chain is made from TRBV15 and TRBJ1-4, with TRBD1 matching 7 junction bases. The TCR comes from a woman aged 45-60 years with Graves' ophthalmopathy. The sequenced DNA is TGTGCCACCAAGGGGACAGCCAGAACTAATGAAAAACTGTTTTTT. Protein translation: CATKGTARTNEKLFF.